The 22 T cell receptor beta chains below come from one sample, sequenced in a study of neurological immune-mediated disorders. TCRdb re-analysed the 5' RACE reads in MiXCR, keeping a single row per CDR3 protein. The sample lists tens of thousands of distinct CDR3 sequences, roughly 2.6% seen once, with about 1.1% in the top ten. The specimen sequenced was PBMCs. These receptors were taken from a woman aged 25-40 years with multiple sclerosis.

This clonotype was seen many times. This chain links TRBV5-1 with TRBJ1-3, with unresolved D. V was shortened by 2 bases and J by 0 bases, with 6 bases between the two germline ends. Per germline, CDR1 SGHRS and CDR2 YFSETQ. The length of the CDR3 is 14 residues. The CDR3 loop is CASSFGPSGNTIYF. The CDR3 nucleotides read TGCGCCAGCAGCTTCGGGCCCTCTGGAAACACCATATATTTT. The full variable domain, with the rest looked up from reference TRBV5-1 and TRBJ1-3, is KAGVTQTPRYLIKTRGQQVTLSCSPISGHRSVSWYQQTPGQGLQFLFEYFSETQRNKGNFPGRFSGRQFSNSRSEMNVSTLELGDSALYLCASSFGPSGNTIYFGEGSWLTVV.

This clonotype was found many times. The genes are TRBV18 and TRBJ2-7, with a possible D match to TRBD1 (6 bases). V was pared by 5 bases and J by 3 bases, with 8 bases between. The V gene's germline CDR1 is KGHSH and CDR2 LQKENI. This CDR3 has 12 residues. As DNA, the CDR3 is TGTGCCAGCTCAGCACAGGGCTACGAGCAGTACTTC. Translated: CASSAQGYEQYF.

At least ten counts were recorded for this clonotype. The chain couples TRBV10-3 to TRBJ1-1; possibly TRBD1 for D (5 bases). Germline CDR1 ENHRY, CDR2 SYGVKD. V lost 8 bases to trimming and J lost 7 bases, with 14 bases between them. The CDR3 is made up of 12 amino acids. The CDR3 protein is CAISPDGGEAFF. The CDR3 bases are TGTGCCATCTCCCCTGACGGGGGTGAAGCTTTCTTT.

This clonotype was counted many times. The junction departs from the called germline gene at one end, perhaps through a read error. CDR3 sequence (DNA): TGCGCCAGCAGTAGAGAATGGGCCCCGCGGCACTTC. It codes for CASSREWAPRHF. The J gene is TRBJ2-7, the V gene TRBV10-2; D ambiguous. This CDR3 contains 12 residues. In germline, CDR1 is WSHSY, CDR2 SAAADI.

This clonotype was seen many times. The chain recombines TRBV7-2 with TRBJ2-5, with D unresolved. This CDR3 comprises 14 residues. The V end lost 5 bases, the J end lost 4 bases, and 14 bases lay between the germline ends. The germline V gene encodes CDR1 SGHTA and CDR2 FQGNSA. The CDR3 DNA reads TGTGCCAGCAGCGCCCGGCCCGACGGAGAGACCCAGTACTTC. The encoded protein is CASSARPDGETQYF.

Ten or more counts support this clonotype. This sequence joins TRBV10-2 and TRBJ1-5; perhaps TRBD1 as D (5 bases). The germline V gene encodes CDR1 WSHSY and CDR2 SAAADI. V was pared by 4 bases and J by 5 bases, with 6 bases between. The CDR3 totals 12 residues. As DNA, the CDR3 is TGCGCCAGCAGTGTCAGGGATCAGCCCCAGCATTTT. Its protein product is CASSVRDQPQHF.

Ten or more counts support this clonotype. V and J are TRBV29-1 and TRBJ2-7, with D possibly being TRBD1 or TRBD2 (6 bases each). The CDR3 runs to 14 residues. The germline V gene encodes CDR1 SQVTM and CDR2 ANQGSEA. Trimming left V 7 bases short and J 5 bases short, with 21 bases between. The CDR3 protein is CSATRGWGADEQYF. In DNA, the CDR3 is TGCAGCGCCACTCGAGGATGGGGGGCGGACGAGCAGTACTTC.

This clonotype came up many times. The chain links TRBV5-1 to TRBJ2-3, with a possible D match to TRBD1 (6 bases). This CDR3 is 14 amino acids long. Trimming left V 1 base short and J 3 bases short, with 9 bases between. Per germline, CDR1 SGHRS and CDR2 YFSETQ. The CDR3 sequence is CASSLTQGTDTQYF. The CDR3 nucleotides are TGCGCCAGCAGCTTGACCCAGGGGACAGATACGCAGTATTTT.

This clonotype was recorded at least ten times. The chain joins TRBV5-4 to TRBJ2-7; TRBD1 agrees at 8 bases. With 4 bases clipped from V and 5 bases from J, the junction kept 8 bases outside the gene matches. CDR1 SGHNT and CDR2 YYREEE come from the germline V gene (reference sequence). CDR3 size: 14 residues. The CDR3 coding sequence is TGTGCCAGCAGCCGGCAAGCAGGGGGCAACGAGCAGTACTTC. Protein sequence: CASSRQAGGNEQYF.

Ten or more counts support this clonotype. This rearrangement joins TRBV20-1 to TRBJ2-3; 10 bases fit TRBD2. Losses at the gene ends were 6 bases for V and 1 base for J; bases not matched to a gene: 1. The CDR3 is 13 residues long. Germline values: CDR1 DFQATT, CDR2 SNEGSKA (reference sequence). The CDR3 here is CSAGTSGTDTQYF. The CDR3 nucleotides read TGCAGTGCCGGGACTAGCGGCACAGATACGCAGTATTTT.

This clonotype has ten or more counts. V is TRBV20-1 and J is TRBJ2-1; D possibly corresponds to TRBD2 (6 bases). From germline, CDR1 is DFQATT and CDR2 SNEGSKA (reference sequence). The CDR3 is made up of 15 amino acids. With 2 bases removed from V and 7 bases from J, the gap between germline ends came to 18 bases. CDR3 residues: CSARLTETSTNEQFF. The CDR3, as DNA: TGCAGTGCTAGACTGACGGAGACTAGTACAAATGAGCAGTTCTTC.

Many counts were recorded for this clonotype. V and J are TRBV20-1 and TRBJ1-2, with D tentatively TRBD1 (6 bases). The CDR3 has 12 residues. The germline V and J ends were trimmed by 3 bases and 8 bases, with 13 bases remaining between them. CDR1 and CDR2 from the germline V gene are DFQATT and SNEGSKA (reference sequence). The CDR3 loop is CSASQGILGYTF. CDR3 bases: TGCAGTGCTAGTCAGGGGATTCTCGGCTACACCTTC.

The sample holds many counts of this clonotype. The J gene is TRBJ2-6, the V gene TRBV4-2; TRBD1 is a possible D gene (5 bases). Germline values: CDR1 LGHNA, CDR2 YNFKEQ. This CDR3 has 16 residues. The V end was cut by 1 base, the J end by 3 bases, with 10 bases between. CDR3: CASSQGGGHGANVLTF. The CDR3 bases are TGTGCCAGCAGCCAAGGGGGCGGACATGGGGCCAACGTCCTGACTTTC.

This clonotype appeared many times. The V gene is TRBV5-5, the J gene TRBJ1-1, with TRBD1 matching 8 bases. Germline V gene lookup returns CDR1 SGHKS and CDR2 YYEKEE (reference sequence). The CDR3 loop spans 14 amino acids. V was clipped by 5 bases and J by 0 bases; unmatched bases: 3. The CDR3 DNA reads TGTGCCAGCAGTCGGGACAGGATGAACACTGAAGCTTTCTTT. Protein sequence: CASSRDRMNTEAFF.

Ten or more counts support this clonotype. The CDR3 DNA is TGTGCCACTAACCGGGGCATCGAAGAGACCCAGTACTTC. It yields the protein CATNRGIEETQYF. The rearrangement links TRBV6-1 to TRBJ2-5; D is tentatively TRBD1 or TRBD2 (5 bases each). The V and J ends lost 10 bases and 3 bases respectively, with 15 bases between them. The length of the CDR3 is 13 residues. CDR1 and CDR2 (germline): MNHNS, SASEGT.

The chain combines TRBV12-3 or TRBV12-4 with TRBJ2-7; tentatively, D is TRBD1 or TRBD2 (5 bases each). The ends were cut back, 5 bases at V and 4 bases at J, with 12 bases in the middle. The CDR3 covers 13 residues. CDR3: CASSEGRRYEQYF. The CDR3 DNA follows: TGTGCCAGCAGTGAGGGACGGCGGTACGAGCAGTACTTC.

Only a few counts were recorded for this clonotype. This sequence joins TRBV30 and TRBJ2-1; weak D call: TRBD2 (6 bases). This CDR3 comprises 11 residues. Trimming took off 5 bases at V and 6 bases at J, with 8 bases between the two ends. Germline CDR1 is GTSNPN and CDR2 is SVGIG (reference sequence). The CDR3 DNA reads TGTGCCTGGTTACTAGCCAATGAGCAGTTCTTC. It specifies CAWLLANEQFF.

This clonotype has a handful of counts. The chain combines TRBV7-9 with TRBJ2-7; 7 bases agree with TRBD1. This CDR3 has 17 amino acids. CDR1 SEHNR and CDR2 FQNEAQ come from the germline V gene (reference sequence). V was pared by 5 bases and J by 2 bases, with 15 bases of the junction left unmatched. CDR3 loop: CASSPNTPGQLAYEQYF. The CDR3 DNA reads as TGTGCCAGCAGCCCCAATACTCCGGGACAGCTAGCCTACGAGCAGTACTTC.

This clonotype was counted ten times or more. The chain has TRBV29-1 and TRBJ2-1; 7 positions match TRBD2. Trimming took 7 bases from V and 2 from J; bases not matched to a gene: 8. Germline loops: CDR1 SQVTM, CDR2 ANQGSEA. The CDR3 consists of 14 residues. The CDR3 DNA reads TGCAGCGCTCCGGCGGGGGAGGCCTACAATGAGCAGTTCTTC. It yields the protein CSAPAGEAYNEQFF.

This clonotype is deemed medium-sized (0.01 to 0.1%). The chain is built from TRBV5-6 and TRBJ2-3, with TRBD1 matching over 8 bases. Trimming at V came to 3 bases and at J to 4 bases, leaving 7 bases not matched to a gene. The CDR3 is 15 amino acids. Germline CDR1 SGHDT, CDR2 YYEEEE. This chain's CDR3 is CASSSRTGWADTQYF. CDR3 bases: TGTGCCAGCAGCTCCCGGACAGGGTGGGCAGATACGCAGTATTTT.

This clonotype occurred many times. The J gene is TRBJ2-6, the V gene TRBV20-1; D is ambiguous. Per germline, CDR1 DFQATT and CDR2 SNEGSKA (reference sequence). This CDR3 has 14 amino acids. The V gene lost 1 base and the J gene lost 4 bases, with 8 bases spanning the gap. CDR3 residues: CSARAVSGANVLTF. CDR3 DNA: TGCAGTGCTAGAGCTGTGTCCGGGGCCAACGTCCTGACTTTC.

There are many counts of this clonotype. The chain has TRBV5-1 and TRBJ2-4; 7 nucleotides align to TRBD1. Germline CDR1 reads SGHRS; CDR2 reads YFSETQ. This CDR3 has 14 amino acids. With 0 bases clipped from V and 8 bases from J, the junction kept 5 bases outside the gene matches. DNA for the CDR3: TGCGCCAGCAGCTTGGAGACAGGGATGTACATTCAGTACTTC. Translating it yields CASSLETGMYIQYF.